A single sample gave rise to the 10 T cell receptor beta chains below, sequenced in a study of OX40 agonist ivuxolimab in advanced cancers. Generated by immunoSEQ multiplex PCR, the TCRdb table keeps only in-frame clones and is missing some. The table records some 86,000 clones, 86% of them present only once. The sample in question was CD4+ or CD8+ T cells sorted from blood, obtained in a trial of the OX40 agonist ivuxolimab. Receptor source: an adult with an advanced solid tumor such as melanoma, head and neck, liver or kidney cancer.

J is TRBJ1-2 and V is TRBV6-1; TRBD1 aligns across 9 bases. This CDR3 comprises 15 residues. With 4 bases clipped from V and 3 bases from J, the junction kept 6 bases outside the gene matches. CDR1 and CDR2 from the germline V gene are MNHNS and SASEGT. The CDR3 region is CASSVTGGNDYGYTF. DNA of the CDR3: TGTGCCAGCAGTGTAACAGGGGGCAACGACTATGGCTACACCTTC.

The rearrangement uses TRBV19 and TRBJ1-4, with TRBD1 matching over 7 bases. J gave up 0 bases and V 4 bases, and 5 bases lay outside the gene matches. Germline lookup yields CDR1 LNHDA and CDR2 SQIVND (reference sequence). The CDR3 extends over 16 amino acids. Here the CDR3 reads CASSTSTGATNEKLFF. DNA of the CDR3: TGTGCCAGTAGTACCTCTACAGGGGCAACTAATGAAAAACTGTTTTTT.

The gene calls are TRBV5-6 and TRBJ2-1; D is unclear. CDR1 is SGHDT, CDR2 YYEEEE, per germline. Deletions cut 2 bases from V and 8 bases from J, with 8 bases between. CDR3 length: 12 residues. The DNA of the CDR3 is TGTGCCAGCAGCTTCCCTGACGATGAGCAGTTCTTC. Translation gives CASSFPDDEQFF.

This rearrangement joins TRBV10-3 to TRBJ2-1, with 10 bases matching TRBD2. Germline CDR1 reads ENHRY; CDR2 reads SYGVKD. J gave up 6 bases and V 5 bases, and 10 bases lay outside the gene matches. The length of the CDR3 is 16 residues. The CDR3 DNA reads as TGTGCCATCAGTTTTAGAGCGGGAGGGCCCGGCAATGAGCAGTTCTTC. This sequence encodes CAISFRAGGPGNEQFF.

V gene TRBV6-5 combines with J gene TRBJ1-5; D is perhaps TRBD1 (5 bases). This CDR3 spans 15 amino acids. V was clipped by 6 bases and J by 0 bases, with 12 bases between them. CDR1 and CDR2 from the germline V gene are MNHEY and SVGAGI. The CDR3 here is CASSRNRNSNQPQHF. The CDR3 DNA follows: TGTGCCAGCAGCCGAAACAGGAATAGCAATCAGCCCCAGCATTTT.

The chain recombines TRBV4-2 with TRBJ1-3; no clear D. With 0 bases removed from V and 4 bases from J, the gap between germline ends came to 10 bases. Germline V gene sequence: CDR1 LGHNA, CDR2 YNFKEQ. The CDR3 contains 15 residues. The CDR3 here is CASSQDEQRGNTIYF. CDR3 in DNA: TGTGCCAGCAGCCAAGATGAACAGCGGGGAAACACCATATATTTT.

This clone was detected only once. The chain recombines TRBV7-9 with TRBJ2-7; D unresolved. V was trimmed by 4 bases and J by 4 bases, leaving 14 bases between them. CDR1 is SEHNR and CDR2 is FQNEAQ in the germline V gene (reference sequence). The CDR3 is made up of 14 amino acids. The CDR3 region is CASSSKQLDYEQYF. The CDR3 DNA is TGTGCCAGCAGCTCGAAGCAGCTAGATTACGAGCAGTACTTC.

The gene calls are TRBV2 and TRBJ1-1; tentatively, D is TRBD1 (6 bases). Germline assignment: CDR1 SNHLY and CDR2 FYNNEI. V gave up 6 bases and J gave up 1 base, with 9 bases separating them. CDR3 size: 13 residues. The CDR3, as DNA: TGTGCCAGCAGCTCGGACAGGAACACTGAAGCTTTCTTT. Residues: CASSSDRNTEAFF.

The V call is TRBV15, the J call TRBJ2-5; D is ambiguous. The CDR3 covers 13 residues. Germline CDR1 and CDR2: LNHNV and YYDKDF (reference sequence). V was trimmed by 1 base and J by 4 bases, leaving 7 bases between them. The CDR3 loop is CATSRARGETQYF. CDR3 bases: TGTGCCACCAGCAGAGCCCGTGGAGAGACCCAGTACTTC.

The chain carries TRBV5-5 and TRBJ1-4; the D is unclear. The V gene lost 3 bases and the J gene lost 4 bases, with 10 bases spanning the gap. Germline V gene data show CDR1 as SGHKS and CDR2 as YYEKEE (reference sequence). This CDR3 comprises 14 residues. Here the CDR3 reads CASSYAGINEKLFF. The CDR3 nucleotides read TGTGCCAGCAGCTATGCGGGTATTAATGAAAAACTGTTTTTT.